This is a list of T cell receptor beta chains from one sample in a study of shared clonotypes between healthy human individuals. The repertoire was sequenced with immunoSEQ multiplex PCR; TCRdb's copy has only in-frame clones and lacks some. The sample records approximately 840,000 clones, roughly 96% being singletons. Sequencing input: naive CD8+ T cells sorted from blood. Receptors were obtained from a man in his thirties or forties in good health. Both conserved end residues are part of each CDR3. A D gene is named only where the DNA matches it firmly. Not all rows give a size; the values are once, few, many and, for expanded clones, a class.

14,.,TRBJ2-5,TRBV7-7,.,TGTGCTAGCAGCCTGAAATTTCCCGGAGAGACCCAGTACTTC,CASSLKFPGETQYF
14,.,TRBJ2-7,TRBV5-6,.,TGTGCCAGCAGTTGGTGGGGGTCCAACTACGAGCAGTACTTC,CASSWWGSNYEQYF
17,.,TRBJ1-2,TRBV4-1,.,TGCGCCAGCAGCTTACGGGACATCGAGTTAGCTAACTATGGCTACACCTTC,CASSLRDIELANYGYTF
15,.,TRBJ2-1,TRBV28,few,TGTGCCAGCAGGGGATTAGCGGATCACTACAATGAGCAGTTCTTC,CASRGLADHYNEQFF
15,TRBD1,TRBJ1-1,TRBV5-1,.,TGCGCCAGCAGCTTGGGGGACAGGGGATCGACTGAAGCTTTCTTT,CASSLGDRGSTEAFF
17,TRBD1,TRBJ1-5,TRBV27,.,TGTGCCAGCAGTCCCCACCGGACAGGGGATGGCAATCAGCCCCAGCATTTT,CASSPHRTGDGNQPQHF
13,.,TRBJ2-1,TRBV9,once,TGTGCCAGCAGCGTAGGGGCTGGCGGTGAGCAGTTCTTC,CASSVGAGGEQFF
15,TRBD1,TRBJ2-7,TRBV5-4,.,TGTGCCAGCAGCTGGATCGGGACAGCCGTCTACGAGCAGTACTTC,CASSWIGTAVYEQYF
15,.,TRBJ2-7,TRBV27,.,TGTGCCAGCACCTCGACCGCAGGGTACCCCTACGAGCAGTACTTC,CASTSTAGYPYEQYF
15,.,TRBJ1-2,TRBV27,.,TGTGCCAGCAGTTTATCGATCTCCTCCCTCTATGGCTACACCTTC,CASSLSISSLYGYTF
16,.,TRBJ1-5,TRBV7-2,.,TGTGCCAGCAGCAAACGGGGAGGGGGACTAGATCAGCCCCAGCATTTT,CASSKRGGGLDQPQHF
12,.,TRBJ2-3,TRBV6-5,.,TGTGCCAGCTCCCCCGGCACAGATACGCAGTATTTT,CASSPGTDTQYF
15,.,TRBJ1-1,TRBV5-6,.,TGTGCCAGCAGCTTGTTAACTTTAGGGGGGGCTGAAGCTTTCTTT,CASSLLTLGGAEAFF
16,.,TRBJ2-7,TRBV5-1,.,.,CASSFGPGLGSYEQYF
13,.,TRBJ1-5,TRBV5-5,.,TGTGCCAGCAGCTACTTCGGGGCTCAGCCCCAGCATTTT,CASSYFGAQPQHF
13,.,TRBJ2-5,TRBV25-1,.,TGTGCCAGCAGCCCAGGGTTAGTTGAGACCCAGTACTTC,CASSPGLVETQYF
15,TRBD2,TRBJ2-3,TRBV27,.,TGTGCCAGCAGAACCGGGACTAGCGTGTCAGATACGCAGTATTTT,CASRTGTSVSDTQYF
16,.,TRBJ2-5,TRBV6-6,.,TGTGCCAGCAGTTACGAAGGGGGGGACTTCCAAGAGACCCAGTACTTC,CASSYEGGDFQETQYF
15,TRBD2,TRBJ2-3,TRBV4-2,.,TGTGCCAGCAGCGGGGAGGCGGGAGCTGAAGATACGCAGTATTTT,CASSGEAGAEDTQYF
12,.,TRBJ2-5,TRBV7-8,.,TGTGCCAGCAGCTTAGGGTTAGAGACCCAGTACTTC,CASSLGLETQYF
11,.,TRBJ2-3,TRBV7-9,.,TGTGCCAGCAGCTTCGAAGATACGCAGTATTTT,CASSFEDTQYF
15,.,TRBJ1-4,TRBV19,.,TGTGCCAGTAGTATCTTGGGCGGAGCTAATGAAAAACTGTTTTTT,CASSILGGANEKLFF
16,TRBD1,TRBJ2-7,TRBV7-6,.,TGTGCCAGCAGCTCTAAAACGGACAGGGGGGCCTACGAGCAGTACTTC,CASSSKTDRGAYEQYF
14,TRBD2,TRBJ2-1,TRBV13,.,TGTGCCAGCAGCTCCCTTCTAACGGGAGGGATGCAGTTCTTC,CASSSLLTGGMQFF
13,TRBD2,TRBJ2-1,TRBV29-1,.,TGCAGCGTTTACTTGGGACTAGCCTATGAGCAGTTCTTC,CSVYLGLAYEQFF
13,.,TRBJ2-1,TRBV5-8,once,TGTGCCAGCAGCTTAACAGGGAACAATGAGCAGTTCTTC,CASSLTGNNEQFF
16,.,TRBJ1-1,TRBV10-3,.,TGTGCCATCAGTGATCCCGGTGGGGGGGTGAACACTGAAGCTTTCTTT,CAISDPGGGVNTEAFF
16,.,TRBJ2-1,TRBV14,.,TGTGCCAGCAGCCAAGAACCAGGGGTCTCCTACAATGAGCAGTTCTTC,CASSQEPGVSYNEQFF
16,TRBD1,TRBJ2-7,TRBV9,.,TGTGCCAGCAGCGGGTCTGGGACAGGGGTCTCCTACGAGCAGTACTTC,CASSGSGTGVSYEQYF
15,TRBD2,TRBJ2-1,TRBV7-8,.,TGTGCCAGCAGCTTAGGCGGGAGGGCCTACAATGAGCAGTTCTTC,CASSLGGRAYNEQFF
15,.,TRBJ1-3,TRBV6-6,.,TGTGCCAGCAGCTACAGGGTTGAGTCTGGAAACACCATATATTTT,CASSYRVESGNTIYF
15,.,TRBJ2-1,TRBV29-1,.,TGCAGCCACCTCGAAACTAGACTCTCCTTAAATGAGCAGTTCTTC,CSHLETRLSLNEQFF
11,TRBD1,TRBJ2-7,TRBV2,.,TGTGCCAGCACCCTAGAGGGGGCTTCATACTTC,CASTLEGASYF
12,.,TRBJ1-1,TRBV5-1,.,TGCGCCAGCAGCCCTTTTGGCACTGAAGCTTTCTTT,CASSPFGTEAFF
17,TRBD1,TRBJ2-2,TRBV7-9,once,TGTGCCAGCAGTCCCTGGGTGGGGACAGGGAACACCGGGGAGCTGTTTTTT,CASSPWVGTGNTGELFF
16,TRBD1,TRBJ2-7,TRBV7-8,once,TGTGCCAGCAGCTTAGAGCCGGGGACAGGAGCCTACGAGCAGTACTTC,CASSLEPGTGAYEQYF
14,TRBD1,TRBJ2-1,TRBV27,.,TGTGCCAGCAGTCACGGGACAGGGCAACATGAGCAGTTCTTC,CASSHGTGQHEQFF
15,TRBD2,TRBJ2-7,TRBV5-4,.,TGTGCCAGCAGCGTAGCGGGAGCGCCCCCCTACGAGCAGTACTTC,CASSVAGAPPYEQYF
16,TRBD2,TRBJ2-7,TRBV7-6,.,TGTGCCAGCAGCTTAGCTTCCGGGACTAGTAGGTACGAGCAGTACTTC,CASSLASGTSRYEQYF
13,.,TRBJ1-1,TRBV7-2,.,TGTGCCAGCAGGCTACCTGGGGGCACTGAAGCTTTCTTT,CASRLPGGTEAFF
17,TRBD1,TRBJ2-7,TRBV14,.,TGTGCCAGCAGCCAAGGGGGTACAGGGGATGGCCCGGGCGAGCAGTACTTC,CASSQGGTGDGPGEQYF
10,.,TRBJ2-1,TRBV20-1,.,TGCAGTGCTAGTATCAATGAGCAGTTCTTC,CSASINEQFF
13,.,TRBJ1-5,TRBV19,.,TGTGCCAGTACGGAGTTTAGCAATCAGCCCCAGCATTTT,CASTEFSNQPQHF
18,TRBD2,TRBJ2-1,TRBV9,.,TGTGCCAGCAGCGAGGGACTAGCGGGATCTAGCTCCTACAATGAGCAGTTCTTC,CASSEGLAGSSSYNEQFF
15,TRBD2,TRBJ2-7,TRBV7-6,.,TGTGCCAGCAGCTTAGAAAGCGGGAGTGGATACGAGCAGTACTTC,CASSLESGSGYEQYF
15,.,TRBJ2-3,TRBV5-1,.,TGCGCCAGCAGCTCCCTTAGGTCTGGGACAGATACGCAGTATTTT,CASSSLRSGTDTQYF
13,.,TRBJ1-5,TRBV27,.,TGTGCCAGCAGTGCCATACAGGGTCAGCCCCAGCATTTT,CASSAIQGQPQHF
16,TRBD1,TRBJ2-3,TRBV18,once,TGTGCCAGCTCACCAGGGGACAGGGGGCGACCAGATACGCAGTATTTT,CASSPGDRGRPDTQYF
11,TRBD1,TRBJ1-2,TRBV9,.,TGTGCCAGCCAAGGACAGGGTGGCTACACCTTC,CASQGQGGYTF
13,.,TRBJ2-3,TRBV29-1,.,TGCAGCGTTGATCGGCAGGGGACAGATACGCAGTATTTT,CSVDRQGTDTQYF
16,TRBD2,TRBJ2-7,TRBV28,.,TGTGCCAGCAGTTTATTAGCGGGGAATGCGCCCTACGAGCAGTACTTC,CASSLLAGNAPYEQYF
17,TRBD1,TRBJ2-2,TRBV7-2,.,TGTGCCAGCAGCTTACCCGGACAGGGGGTCGACACCGGGGAGCTGTTTTTT,CASSLPGQGVDTGELFF
11,.,TRBJ1-2,TRBV29-1,.,TGCAGCGTCTTAGGGGCGCGGGGCTACACCTTC,CSVLGARGYTF